Below are 2 T cell receptor beta chains sequenced from a single sample in a study of T cell changes during pregnancy in multiple sclerosis. Clones were read by immunoSEQ multiplex PCR, and TCRdb kept only the in-frame ones, dropping some. The sample lists 50,000 to 70,000 clones; around nine tenths were seen once. The sequencing used peripheral blood, collected in the second trimester of pregnancy. These receptors were collected from a female donor with multiple sclerosis, enrolled in a pregnancy study.

The CDR3 sequence is CASGLGQRTSGNTIYF. DNA for the CDR3: TGTGCTAGTGGTTTGGGACAGAGGACGTCTGGAAACACCATATATTTT. The chain recombines TRBV12-5 with TRBJ1-3; D may be TRBD1 (5 bases). Between the trimmed V and J ends, which lost 1 base and 1 base, there was a span of 11 bases. Germline V CDR1 and CDR2: LGHNT, FRNRAP. The CDR3 runs 16 residues.

The chain carries TRBV9 and TRBJ2-3; TRBD2 matches at 13 bases. Germline trimming cut 0 bases from V and 5 bases from J; bases unmatched to any gene: 9. Germline CDR1 SGDLS, CDR2 YYNGEE. The CDR3 length is 18 residues. This CDR3 is CASSVDSWGLAGKDTQYF. Here the CDR3 DNA reads TGTGCCAGCAGCGTAGATTCATGGGGACTAGCGGGAAAAGATACGCAGTATTTT.